A single sample gave rise to the 17 T cell receptor beta chains below, sequenced in a study of cytomegalovirus exposure and HLA in healthy donors (TCRdb year 2017). Libraries were built with the immunoSEQ multiplex PCR assay. A mixture of 60 forward primers for TCR Vbeta segments and 13 reverse primers for TCR Jbeta segments was used in the multiplex PCR. The table comes from immuneACCESS by way of TCRdb, which keeps in-frame sequences with V and J called. Part of the clones is missing from these tables; in studies checked, under half for an unresolved V gene and the rest for unknown reasons. The sample data list 83,000 or so clones, and roughly 79% of these were observed just once. 1.9% of the sample is taken by the ten largest. Sequencing was carried out using PBMCs. All receptors come from a young woman in good health and CMV-seronegative.

The chain recombines TRBV5-1 with TRBJ2-5; TRBD2 agrees at 8 bases. V lost 5 bases, J lost 2 bases, and 8 bases stayed unmatched. The germline gives CDR1 SGHRS, CDR2 YFSETQ. The CDR3 has 15 residues. The CDR3 bases are TGCGCCAGCAGTGCGGGGGCTAGCGGGCAAGAGACCCAGTACTTC. Its translation is CASSAGASGQETQYF.

With regard to this clone: The junction shows a germline mismatch at one end, possibly a read error. The CDR3 nucleotides are TGTGCTAGCAGCAAACTAGCGGGAGTGAGTAATGAGCAGTTCTTC. Protein sequence: CASSKLAGVSNEQFF. This chain connects TRBV7-7 to TRBJ2-1, with 11 bases lining up with TRBD2. The CDR3 is 15 amino acids. CDR1 and CDR2 (germline): SSHAT, FNYEAQ (reference sequence).

The chain has TRBV4-3 and TRBJ2-1, with D possibly matching TRBD2 (6 bases). V lost 0 bases and J lost 10, with 13 bases in between. This CDR3 spans 14 amino acids. CDR1 and CDR2 (germline): LGHNA, YSLEER. CDR3 nucleotides: TGCGCCAGCAGCCAAGATGGTAGGAGGGTAGAGCAGTTCTTC. It translates to CASSQDGRRVEQFF.

The V and J genes are TRBV5-1 and TRBJ2-3, with TRBD2 identical over 9 bases. The CDR3 consists of 16 residues. J was trimmed by 2 bases and V by 0 bases; bases with no gene match: 4. Germline-derived CDR1 and CDR2 are SGHRS and YFSETQ. The CDR3, as DNA: TGCGCCAGCAGCTTGGAAGCGGGAGGCCCCACAGATACGCAGTATTTT. Translating gives CASSLEAGGPTDTQYF.

J is TRBJ1-3 and V is TRBV28; possible D gene TRBD1, 5 bases. Germline CDR1 is MDHEN and CDR2 is SYDVKM. The CDR3 sequence is 15 residues long. CDR3 DNA sequence: TGTGCAGTTGCCCGGGGACTGAGCTCTGGAAACACCATATATTTT. As protein: CAVARGLSSGNTIYF.

V usage is TRBV7-9 and J usage is TRBJ2-1, with D possibly matching TRBD2 (5 bases). Trimming took off 5 bases at V and 3 bases at J, with 11 bases between the two ends. The CDR3 has 14 residues. The germline V gene has CDR1 SEHNR and CDR2 FQNEAQ (reference sequence). The CDR3 protein is CASSAKDFYNEQFF. The DNA for the CDR3 is TGTGCCAGCAGCGCCAAGGACTTCTACAATGAGCAGTTCTTC.

Of note for this clone: One end of the junction is discordant with germline, which a read error may explain. The J gene is TRBJ1-5, the V gene TRBV6-4; unclear D gene. This CDR3 contains 15 residues. Germline V gene data show CDR1 as MRHNA and CDR2 as SNTAGT. The CDR3 DNA reads TGTGCCAGCAGTTACTCGATCGGAGCCAATCAGCCCCAGCATTTT. Translated: CASSYSIGANQPQHF.

The chain combines TRBV19 with TRBJ2-1, with 7 bases identical to TRBD2. Trimming cost V 5 bases and J 6 bases; bases outside gene matches: 4. The CDR3 spans 13 residues. Looked up from germline, CDR1 is LNHDA and CDR2 is SQIVND (reference sequence). CDR3 coding DNA: TGTGCCAGTAGTCCCACTAGCGCCAATGAGCAGTTCTTC. Its protein product is CASSPTSANEQFF.

This chain links TRBV27 with TRBJ2-5, with 10 bases aligning to TRBD2. Germline V gene sequence: CDR1 MNHEY, CDR2 SMNVEV (reference sequence). Trimming cost V 5 bases and J 2 bases; bases outside gene matches: 5. The CDR3 has 15 amino acids. The CDR3 DNA reads TGTGCCAGCAGTCCATCGACTAGCGGGCAAGAGACCCAGTACTTC. This gives the protein CASSPSTSGQETQYF.

This rearrangement joins TRBV7-3 to TRBJ2-7, with TRBD1 matching 9 bases. The CDR3 length is 15 residues. The junction had 7 bases not matched to a gene; V was cut back by 5 bases and J by 2 bases. Per the germline V gene, CDR1 is SGHTA and CDR2 is FQGTGA. CDR3 region: CASSPGGQGTYEQYF. In DNA form, the CDR3 reads TGTGCCAGCAGCCCCGGCGGACAGGGGACCTACGAGCAGTACTTC. The full variable domain, with the rest looked up from reference TRBV7-3 and TRBJ2-7, is GAGVSQTPSNKVTEKGKYVELRCDPISGHTALYWYRQSLGQGPEFLIYFQGTGAADDSGLPNDRFFAVRPEGSVSTLKIQRTERGDSAVYLCASSPGGQGTYEQYFGPGTRLTVT.

In DNA form, the CDR3 reads TGTGCCACCCGCGGGGGGCCCCAATACGAGCAGTACTTC. Protein: CATRGGPQYEQYF. J is TRBJ2-7 and V is TRBV6-6, with 8 positions matching TRBD2. The ends lost 10 bases at V and 4 bases at J; junction bases unmatched: 9. The CDR3 contains 13 residues. Per germline, CDR1 MNHNY and CDR2 SVGAGI (reference sequence).

V is TRBV10-3 and J is TRBJ1-3; 7 bases fit TRBD1. The CDR3 is 17 residues long. The germline V gene encodes CDR1 ENHRY and CDR2 SYGVKD. J gave up 0 bases and V 3 bases, and 8 bases lay outside the gene matches. CDR3 nucleotide sequence: TGTGCCATCAGTGACCAGGGGGTCCCCCGCTCTGGAAACACCATATATTTT. This gives the protein CAISDQGVPRSGNTIYF.

The genes are TRBV9 and TRBJ1-1; TRBD1 matches at 8 bases. The junction had 7 bases not matched to a gene; V was cut back by 0 bases and J by 6 bases. The CDR3 consists of 15 residues. The germline V gene has CDR1 SGDLS and CDR2 YYNGEE. In DNA, the CDR3 is TGTGCCAGCAGCGTAGGGGCAGGGGGCGCCGCTGAAGCTTTCTTT. Encoded protein: CASSVGAGGAAEAFF.

J is TRBJ2-2 and V is TRBV6-5, with TRBD2 matching 7 bases. The J segment lost 1 base and the V segment lost 8 bases, leaving 7 bases of the junction unmatched. CDR3 length: 15 amino acids. Germline V gene sequence: CDR1 MNHEY, CDR2 SVGAGI. The CDR3 DNA reads as TGTGCCAGCCCCCAGGGCGGGGGGAACACCGGGGAGCTGTTTTTT. It yields the protein CASPQGGGNTGELFF.

This clone was counted only a few times. The rearrangement links TRBV18 to TRBJ2-1; tentative D call: TRBD2 (6 bases). V dropped 3 bases and J dropped 9 bases, with 21 bases sitting between them. CDR3 length equals 16 residues. CDR1 and CDR2 from the germline V gene are KGHSH and LQKENI. The CDR3 region has the DNA TGTGCCAGCTCACCGTACATAGGTGGGAGGAATGGTGAGCAGTTCTTC. Its translation is CASSPYIGGRNGEQFF.

The chain has TRBV11-2 and TRBJ1-2; 7 bases map to TRBD1. The CDR3 totals 15 residues. J gave up 3 bases and V 3 bases, and 7 bases lay outside the gene matches. Germline lookup yields CDR1 SGHAT and CDR2 FQNNGV. The CDR3 protein is CASSLDRLFHYGYTF. The CDR3 DNA sequence: TGTGCCAGCAGCTTGGACAGGTTGTTTCACTATGGCTACACCTTC.

This clone showed up just once. V usage is TRBV7-9 and J usage is TRBJ1-2; maybe TRBD1 (6 bases). The CDR3 is 13 residues long. Germline V lookup: CDR1 SEHNR, CDR2 FQNEAQ (reference sequence). Deletions cut 5 bases from V and 7 bases from J, with 14 bases between. The CDR3: CASSPRQARGYTF. The CDR3 nucleotides are TGTGCCAGCAGCCCTAGACAGGCGCGTGGCTACACCTTC.